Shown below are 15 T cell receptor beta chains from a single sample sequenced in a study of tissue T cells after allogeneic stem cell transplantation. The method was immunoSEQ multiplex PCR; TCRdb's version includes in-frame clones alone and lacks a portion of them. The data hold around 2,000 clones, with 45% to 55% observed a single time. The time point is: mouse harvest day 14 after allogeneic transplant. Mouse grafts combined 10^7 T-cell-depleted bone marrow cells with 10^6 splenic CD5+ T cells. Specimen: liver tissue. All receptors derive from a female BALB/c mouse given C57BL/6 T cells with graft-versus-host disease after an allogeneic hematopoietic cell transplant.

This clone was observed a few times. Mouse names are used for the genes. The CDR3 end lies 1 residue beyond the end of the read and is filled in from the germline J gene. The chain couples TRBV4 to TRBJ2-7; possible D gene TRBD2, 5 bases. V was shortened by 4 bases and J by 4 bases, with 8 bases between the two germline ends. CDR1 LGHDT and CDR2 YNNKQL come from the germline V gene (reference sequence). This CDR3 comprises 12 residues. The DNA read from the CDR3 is TGTGCCAGCAGCTTGACTGAGTATGAACAGTAC. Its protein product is CASSLTEYEQY. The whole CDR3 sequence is CASSLTEYEQYF.

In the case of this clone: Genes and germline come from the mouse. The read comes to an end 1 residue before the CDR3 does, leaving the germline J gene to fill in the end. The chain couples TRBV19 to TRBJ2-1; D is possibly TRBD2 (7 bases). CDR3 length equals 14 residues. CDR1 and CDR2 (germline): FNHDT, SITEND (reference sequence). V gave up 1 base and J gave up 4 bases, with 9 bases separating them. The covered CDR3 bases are TGTGCCAGCAGTATACTGGGGGCATATGCTGAGCAGTTC. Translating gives CASSILGAYAEQF. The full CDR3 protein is CASSILGAYAEQFF.

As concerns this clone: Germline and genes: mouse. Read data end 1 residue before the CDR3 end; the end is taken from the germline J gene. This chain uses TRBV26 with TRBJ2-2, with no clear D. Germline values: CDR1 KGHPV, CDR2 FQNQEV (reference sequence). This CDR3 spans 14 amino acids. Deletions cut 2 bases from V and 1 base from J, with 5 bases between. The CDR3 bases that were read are TGTGCCAGCAGTCTGAACAAAAACACCGGGCAGCTCTAC. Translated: CASSLNKNTGQLY. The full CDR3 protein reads CASSLNKNTGQLYF.

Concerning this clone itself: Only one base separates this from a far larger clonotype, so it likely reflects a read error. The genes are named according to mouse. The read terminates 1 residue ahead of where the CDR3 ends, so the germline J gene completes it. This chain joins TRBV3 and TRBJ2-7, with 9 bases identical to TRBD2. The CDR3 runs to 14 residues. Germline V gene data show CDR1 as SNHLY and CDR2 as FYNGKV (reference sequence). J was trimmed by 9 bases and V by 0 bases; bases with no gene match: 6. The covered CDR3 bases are TGTGCCAGCAGCTTAGCTGGGGGGGCGCGAGGACAGTAC. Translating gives CASSLAGGARGQY. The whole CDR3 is CASSLAGGARGQYF.

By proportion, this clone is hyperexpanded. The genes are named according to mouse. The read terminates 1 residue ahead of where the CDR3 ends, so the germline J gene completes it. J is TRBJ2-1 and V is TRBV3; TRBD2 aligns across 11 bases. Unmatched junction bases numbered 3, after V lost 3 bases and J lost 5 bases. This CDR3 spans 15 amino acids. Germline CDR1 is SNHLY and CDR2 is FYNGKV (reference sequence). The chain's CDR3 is CASSFTGGAHAEQFF. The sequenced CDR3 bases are TGTGCCAGCAGCTTTACTGGGGGGGCGCATGCTGAGCAGTTC. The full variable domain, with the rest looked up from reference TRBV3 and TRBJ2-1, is GPKVLQIPSHQIIDMGQMVTLNCDPVSNHLYFYWYKQILGQQMEFLVNFYNGKVMEKSKLFKDQFSVERPDGSYFTLKIQPTALEDSAVYFCASSFTGGAHAEQFFGPGTRLTVL.

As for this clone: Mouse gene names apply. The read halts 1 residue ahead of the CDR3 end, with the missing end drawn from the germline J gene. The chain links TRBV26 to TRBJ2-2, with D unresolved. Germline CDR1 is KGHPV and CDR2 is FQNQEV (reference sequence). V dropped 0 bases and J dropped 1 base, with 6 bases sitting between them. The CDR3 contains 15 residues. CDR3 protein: CASSLSGRNTGQLYF. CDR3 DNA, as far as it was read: TGTGCCAGCAGTCTGTCGGGGAGAAACACCGGGCAGCTCTAC.

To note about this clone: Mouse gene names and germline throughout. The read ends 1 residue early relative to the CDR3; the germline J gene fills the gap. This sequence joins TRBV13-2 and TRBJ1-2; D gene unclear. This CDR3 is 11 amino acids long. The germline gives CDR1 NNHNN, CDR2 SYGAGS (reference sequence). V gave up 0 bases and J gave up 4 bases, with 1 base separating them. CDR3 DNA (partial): TGTGCCAGCGGTGATGCCTCCGACTACACC. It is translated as CASGDASDYT. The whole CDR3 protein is CASGDASDYTF.

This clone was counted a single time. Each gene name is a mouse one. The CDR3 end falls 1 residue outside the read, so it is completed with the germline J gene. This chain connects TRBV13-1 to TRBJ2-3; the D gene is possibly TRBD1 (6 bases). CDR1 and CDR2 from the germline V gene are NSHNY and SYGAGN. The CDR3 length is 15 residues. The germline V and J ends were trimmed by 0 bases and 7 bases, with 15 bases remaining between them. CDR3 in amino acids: CASSDARGGPQTLYF. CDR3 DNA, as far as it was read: TGTGCCAGCAGTGATGCCAGGGGCGGTCCACAAACGCTGTAT.

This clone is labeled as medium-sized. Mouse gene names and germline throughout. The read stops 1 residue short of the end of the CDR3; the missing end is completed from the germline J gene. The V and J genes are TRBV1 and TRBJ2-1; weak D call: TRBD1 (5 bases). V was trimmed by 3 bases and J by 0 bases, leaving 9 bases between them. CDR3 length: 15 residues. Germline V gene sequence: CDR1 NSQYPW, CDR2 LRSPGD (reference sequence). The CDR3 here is CTCSAPTVNYAEQFF. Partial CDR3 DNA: TGCACCTGCAGTGCCCCGACAGTTAACTATGCTGAGCAGTTC.

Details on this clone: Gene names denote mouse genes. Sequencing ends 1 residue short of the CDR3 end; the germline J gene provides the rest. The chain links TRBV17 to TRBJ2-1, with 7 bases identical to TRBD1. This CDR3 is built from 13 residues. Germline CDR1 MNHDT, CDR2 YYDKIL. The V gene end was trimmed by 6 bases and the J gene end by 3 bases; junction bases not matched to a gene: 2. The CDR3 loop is CASSWDSYAEQFF. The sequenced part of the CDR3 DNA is TGTGCTAGCAGCTGGGACAGCTATGCTGAGCAGTTC.

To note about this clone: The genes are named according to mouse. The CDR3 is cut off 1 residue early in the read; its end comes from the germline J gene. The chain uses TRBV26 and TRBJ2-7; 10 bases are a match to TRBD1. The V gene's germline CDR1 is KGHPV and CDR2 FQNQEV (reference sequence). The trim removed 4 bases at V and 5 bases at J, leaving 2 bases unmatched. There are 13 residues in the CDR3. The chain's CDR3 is CASSRDRGHEQYF. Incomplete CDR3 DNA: TGTGCCAGCAGTCGGGACAGGGGACATGAACAGTAC.

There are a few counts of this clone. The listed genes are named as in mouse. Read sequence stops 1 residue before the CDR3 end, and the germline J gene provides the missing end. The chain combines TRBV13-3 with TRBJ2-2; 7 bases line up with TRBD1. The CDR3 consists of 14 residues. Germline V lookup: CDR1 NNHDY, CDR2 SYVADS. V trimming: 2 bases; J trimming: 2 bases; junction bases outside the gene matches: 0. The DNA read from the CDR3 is TGTGCCAGCAGTGAGGGACAGAACACCGGGCAGCTCTAC. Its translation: CASSEGQNTGQLY. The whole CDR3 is CASSEGQNTGQLYF.

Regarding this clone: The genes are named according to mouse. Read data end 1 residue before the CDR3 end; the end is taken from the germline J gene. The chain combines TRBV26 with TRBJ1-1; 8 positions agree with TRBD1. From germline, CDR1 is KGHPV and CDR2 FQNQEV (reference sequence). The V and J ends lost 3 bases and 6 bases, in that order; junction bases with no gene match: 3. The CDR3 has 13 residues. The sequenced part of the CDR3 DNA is TGTGCCAGCAGTCTCAGGGGGCGAGCAGAAGTCTTC. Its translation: CASSLRGRAEVF. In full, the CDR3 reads CASSLRGRAEVFF.

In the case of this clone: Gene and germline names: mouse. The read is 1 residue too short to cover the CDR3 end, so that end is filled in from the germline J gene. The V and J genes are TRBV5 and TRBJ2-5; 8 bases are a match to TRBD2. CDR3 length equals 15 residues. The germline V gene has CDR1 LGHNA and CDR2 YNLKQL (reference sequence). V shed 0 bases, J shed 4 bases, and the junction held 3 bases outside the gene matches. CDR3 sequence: CASSQDRGGEDTQYF. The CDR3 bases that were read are TGTGCCAGCAGCCAAGATCGGGGGGGCGAAGACACCCAGTAC.

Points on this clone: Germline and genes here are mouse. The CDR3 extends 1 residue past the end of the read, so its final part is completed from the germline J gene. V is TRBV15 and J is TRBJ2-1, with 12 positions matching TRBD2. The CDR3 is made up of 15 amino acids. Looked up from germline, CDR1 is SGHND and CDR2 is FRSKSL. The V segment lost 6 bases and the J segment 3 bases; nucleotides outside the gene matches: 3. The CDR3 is CASRGLGGAYAEQFF. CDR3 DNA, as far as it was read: TGTGCCAGCAGGGGACTGGGGGGCGCCTATGCTGAGCAGTTC.